What follows describes a single TCR beta chain. No antigen is known for it. The sample holds no much larger clone one base away, and base qualities are not on file. TCRdb names Illumina NovaSeq 6000 as the instrument used. cDNA libraries for TCRalpha and TCRbeta were prepared by 5'RACE using constant-segment primers, with sample barcodes and unique molecular identifiers added. RNA was extracted from every sample with Trizol reagent. The libraries were amplified in two PCR steps, and the second step added a second sample barcode and Illumina TruSeq adapters. Sequencing of libraries was performed on an Illumina NovaSeq with 2 x 150 bp paired-end reads. Under the source paper's analysis protocol: With migec v1.2.7, reads were demultiplexed and then collapsed into UMI-guided consensus sequences. Using mixcr v2.1.11, UMI consensuses were aligned to TRA and TRB V and J templates and then assembled into clonotypes. Clonotypes were classified as expanded or contracted when called significant by both edgeR and NoisET, with noise models trained on biological replicates. For edgeR calls, the thresholds were a false discovery rate-adjusted p below 0.01 and a log2 fold-change of 1. As an exploratory analysis of dynamics, PCA with hierarchical clustering was applied to max-normalized trajectories of the 1000 most abundant clonotypes. The CD4 or CD8 phenotype of responding clones was assigned using the separately sequenced CD4+ and CD8+ repertoires. The public reads were reanalyzed by TCRdb: fastp trimming at Q25, MiXCR alignment, in-frame beta chains only. When rows share a CDR3 protein, they turn into one entry using the most common DNA and genes. These V and J calls derive from TCRdb rather than the authors' analysis. Recorded for this sample are under 550,000 distinct CDR3 sequences; roughly 17% of them occurred a single time. About a fifth of the sample goes to the ten largest clones.

V is cut by 4 bases and J by 4 bases, and the space between the germline ends is 12 bases. The CDR3 measures 15 amino acids from cysteine to phenylalanine. Solely the CDR3 DNA is kept, with 45 bases framed from the first base. CDR1 and CDR2, looked up from the germline V gene, are SGHDT and YYEEEE. Ficoll-Paque density gradient centrifugation was used to isolate PBMCs. This record comes from a study of T-cell memory formation after mild COVID-19 (dated by TCRdb to the early 2020s). About the full investigation: TCR sequence clusters from the two donors were largely donor specific. The cohort comprised two young, previously healthy adult volunteers, one female and one male. Longitudinal TCRalpha and TCRbeta repertoire sequencing tracked T-cell clones expanding and contracting after mild COVID-19 in a couple of donors. Points the paper makes about the study in general: Clones contracting from day 15 to 85 had balanced CD4/CD8 phenotypes, while a second wave expanding from day 15 to 37 was biased towards CD4+. Contracting CD4+ clones were found mainly in CM and EM memory subsets, while CD8+ clones were enriched in EMRA. Only a couple of mild cases were covered in the study, and larger cohorts including severe cases with pre-infection samples were considered necessary. Some responding clones were detected in pre-infection memory, which suggested that pre-existing cross-reactive memory T cells had joined the SARS-CoV-2 response. SARS-CoV-2 specificity of the second-wave clones peaking on day 37 was not confirmed.

The material sequenced was PBMCs or a T cell subset sorted from them (not recorded which). The chain links TRBV5-6 with TRBJ1-6; a tentative D match to TRBD1 spans 6 bases. The TCR was taken from a man aged 18 to 29 who had mild COVID-19 (a few samples of this study predate the infection). The sample titles of this study are shuffled in the database, so cell type and time point are left out; the donor was told from shared clones. DNA sequence: TGTGCCAGCAGCCCCGACGGACAGTATAATTCACCCCTCCACTTT. This sequence encodes CASSPDGQYNSPLHF. With the portions outside the CDR3 filled from the reference TRBV5-6 and TRBJ1-6 genes, the complete variable region becomes DAGVTQSPTHLIKTRGQQVTLRCSPKSGHDTVSWYQQALGQGPQFIFQYYEEEERQRGNFPDRFSGHQFPNYSSELNVNALLLGDSALYLCASSPDGQYNSPLHFGNGTRLTVT.